The 32 T cell receptor beta chains below were found in one sample sequenced in a study of cytomegalovirus exposure and HLA in healthy donors. The PCR was carried out with 60 Vbeta primers and 13 Jbeta primers. Method: immunoSEQ multiplex PCR; TCRdb's copy keeps in-frame clones and lacks some. The sample consists of approximately 150,000 clones, roughly 80% of them appearing once. Sequencing was done on a sample of PBMCs. Source of these receptors: a woman in her 30s in good health and CMV-seropositive.

The V gene is TRBV7-8, the J gene TRBJ1-5; no clear D gene. Trimming took off 1 base at V and 0 bases at J, with 7 bases between the two ends. Germline lookup yields CDR1 SGHVS and CDR2 FQNEAQ. The CDR3 totals 15 residues. The CDR3 loop is CASSLEPYSNQPQHF. DNA for the CDR3: TGTGCCAGCAGCTTAGAACCCTATAGCAATCAGCCCCAGCATTTT. The full variable domain, completed using reference TRBV7-8 and TRBJ1-5, is GAGVSQSPRYKVAKRGQDVALRCDPISGHVSLFWYQQALGQGPEFLTYFQNEAQLDKSGLPSDRFFAERPEGSVSTLKIQRTQQEDSAVYLCASSLEPYSNQPQHFGDGTRLSIL.

The chain employs TRBV19 and TRBJ2-2; D is perhaps TRBD2 (5 bases). In germline, CDR1 is LNHDA, CDR2 SQIVND (reference sequence). Trimming left V 4 bases short and J 5 bases short, with 17 bases between. This CDR3 region has 16 residues. The CDR3 DNA reads TGTGCCAGTAGTAAGAGTGACGGGGATCGGACCGGGGAGCTGTTTTTT. Protein sequence: CASSKSDGDRTGELFF.

CDR3 region: CASSRRTGNTEAFF. CDR3 nucleotides: TGCGCCAGCAGTCGTAGGACAGGGAACACTGAAGCTTTCTTT. The rearrangement links TRBV5-1 to TRBJ1-1, with 7 bases identical to TRBD1. J was trimmed by 1 base and V by 5 bases; bases with no gene match: 5. Germline V gene sequence: CDR1 SGHRS, CDR2 YFSETQ. This CDR3 is 14 amino acids long.

V is TRBV6-5 and J is TRBJ1-2; weak D call: TRBD1 (6 bases). V lost 7 bases and J lost 12, with 15 bases in between. The CDR3 runs 11 residues. Germline V gives CDR1 MNHEY, CDR2 SVGAGI. CDR3: CASTNEGVHTF. DNA for the CDR3: TGTGCCAGCACGAACGAGGGGGTCCACACCTTC.

The chain combines TRBV21-1 with TRBJ1-1; TRBD1, as called in the table, went unchecked against the DNA. TRBV21-1 is a pseudogene segment. CDR3 length: 19 amino acids. Here the CDR3 reads CASILRTGGEEASLPEAFF. The DNA for the CDR3 is TGTGCCAGCATCCTACGGACAGGGGGCGAGGAGGCTAGTTTGCCTGAAGCTTTCTTT.

This sequence joins TRBV6-5 and TRBJ2-5, with a tentative D call TRBD2 (5 bases). This CDR3 has 13 amino acids. Looked up from germline, CDR1 is MNHEY and CDR2 is SVGAGI. Trimming removed 2 bases at V and 3 bases at J, with 7 bases between. The CDR3 nucleotides are TGTGCCAGCAGTTACAACGGGGAAGAGACCCAGTACTTC. Its translation: CASSYNGEETQYF.

The chain couples TRBV10-3 to TRBJ1-5; D is perhaps TRBD1 (6 bases). Germline lookup yields CDR1 ENHRY and CDR2 SYGVKD. V lost 7 bases and J lost 6, with 13 bases in between. This CDR3 has 13 amino acids. The CDR3 coding sequence is TGTGCCATCACACCGGGGGGCGGTCAGCCCCAGCATTTT. Protein sequence: CAITPGGGQPQHF.

The V gene is TRBV27, the J gene TRBJ1-2, with unresolved D. The CDR3 length is 12 residues. With 3 bases removed from V and 8 bases from J, the gap between germline ends came to 10 bases. Germline CDR1 and CDR2: MNHEY and SMNVEV (reference sequence). The CDR3 loop reads CASSLGGIGYTF. The CDR3 DNA reads as TGTGCCAGCAGTTTGGGAGGAATAGGCTACACCTTC.

This chain joins TRBV7-8 and TRBJ2-7, with TRBD1 matching 9 bases. This CDR3 spans 17 amino acids. Unmatched junction bases numbered 13, after V lost 2 bases and J lost 5 bases. Germline assignment: CDR1 SGHVS and CDR2 FQNEAQ. The CDR3 loop is CASSLYSPGGQGNEQYF. The CDR3 DNA is TGTGCCAGCAGCTTATATAGCCCGGGGGGACAGGGAAACGAGCAGTACTTC.

This rearrangement joins TRBV7-3 to TRBJ2-2; 9 bases fit TRBD2. The CDR3 has 22 amino acids. J gave up 1 base and V 2 bases, and 20 bases lay outside the gene matches. Germline V CDR1 and CDR2: SGHTA, FQGTGA. CDR3 sequence: CASSLLGEFTGLAGKNTGELFF. The CDR3 DNA sequence: TGTGCCAGCAGCTTACTTGGTGAATTTACTGGGCTAGCGGGGAAGAACACCGGGGAGCTGTTTTTT.

The chain links TRBV4-3 to TRBJ2-4; D is perhaps TRBD1 (6 bases). V lost 0 bases, J lost 6 bases, and 18 bases lay in between. Germline CDR1 and CDR2: LGHNA and YSLEER. This CDR3 contains 17 residues. The DNA for the CDR3 is TGCGCCAGCAGCCAAGATTACGGGCAGGGGCGCGGAAACATTCAGTACTTC. This codes for CASSQDYGQGRGNIQYF.

The chain employs TRBV6-5 and TRBJ1-1, with D perhaps TRBD1 (5 bases). The V gene's germline CDR1 is MNHEY and CDR2 SVGAGI. V was clipped by 2 bases and J by 12 bases, with 13 bases between them. This CDR3 has 12 amino acids. DNA for the CDR3: TGTGCCAGCAGTTACGGGGGGGGGAGATCTTTCTTT. It translates to CASSYGGGRSFF.

This chain connects TRBV5-1 to TRBJ2-5; 9 nucleotides align to TRBD1. After removal of 0 bases from V and 4 bases from J, the junction contained 4 bases not matched to a gene. The germline gives CDR1 SGHRS, CDR2 YFSETQ. There are 15 residues in the CDR3. This CDR3 is CASSLVPDRGETQYF. CDR3 bases: TGCGCCAGCAGCTTGGTCCCGGACAGGGGAGAGACCCAGTACTTC.

The chain couples TRBV6-6 to TRBJ2-7; D not resolved. CDR3 size: 14 residues. Germline V gene data show CDR1 as MNHNY and CDR2 as SVGAGI (reference sequence). Trimming left V 2 bases short and J 3 bases short, with 11 bases between. The DNA for the CDR3 is TGTGCCAGCAGTTACACGGTCCCTTACTACGAGCAGTACTTC. Protein: CASSYTVPYYEQYF.

This chain links TRBV7-2 with TRBJ2-3, with D maybe TRBD2 (5 bases). CDR1 is SGHTA and CDR2 is FQGNSA in the germline V gene. The CDR3 covers 14 residues. Trimming left V 5 bases short and J 4 bases short, with 13 bases between. The CDR3 DNA is TGTGCCAGCAGCCTAAGGACTGGCCCAGATACGCAGTATTTT. Its protein product is CASSLRTGPDTQYF.

The chain couples TRBV5-4 to TRBJ2-3, with 9 bases aligning to TRBD2. The CDR3 extends over 15 amino acids. The germline V gene encodes CDR1 SGHNT and CDR2 YYREEE (reference sequence). The trim removed 0 bases at V and 6 bases at J, leaving 5 bases unmatched. The CDR3: CASSLVAGGRDTQYF. The CDR3 nucleotides are TGTGCCAGCAGCTTGGTGGCGGGGGGGCGGGATACGCAGTATTTT.

The chain combines TRBV6-5 with TRBJ2-7; D remains unclear. V shed 4 bases and J shed 3 bases, with 4 bases lying between them. The V gene's germline CDR1 is MNHEY and CDR2 SVGAGI. This CDR3 is built from 11 residues. The CDR3 DNA sequence: TGTGCCAGCAGTTCCAACTACGAGCAGTACTTC. Its translation: CASSSNYEQYF.

The V gene is TRBV28, the J gene TRBJ2-5; 14 bases are shared with TRBD2. The CDR3 runs 18 residues. With 3 bases clipped from V and 4 bases from J, the junction kept 10 bases outside the gene matches. From germline, CDR1 is MDHEN and CDR2 SYDVKM. In DNA, the CDR3 is TGTGCCAGCAGTTTGTTTCCCCGACTAGCGGGGGGGCGAGAGACCCAGTACTTC. Amino acid sequence: CASSLFPRLAGGRETQYF.

The chain uses TRBV4-2 and TRBJ1-4, with 8 nucleotides matching TRBD1. CDR1 and CDR2 from the germline V gene are LGHNA and YNFKEQ. Unmatched junction bases numbered 9, after V lost 1 base and J lost 5 bases. This CDR3 has 17 amino acids. The CDR3 nucleotides read TGTGCCAGCAGCCAAGCGCCTCAGGGGGCCGTCAATGAAAAACTGTTTTTT. It yields the protein CASSQAPQGAVNEKLFF.

The chain carries TRBV5-4 and TRBJ2-1, with TRBD2 matching over 8 bases. The CDR3 has 17 residues. Trimming removed 0 bases from V and 9 bases from J; junction bases left unmatched: 14. The germline V gene encodes CDR1 SGHNT and CDR2 YYREEE (reference sequence). DNA for the CDR3: TGTGCCAGCAGCTTGGTTGGTGCGGGGGGCGAATTTATTGAGCAGTTCTTC. Translation: CASSLVGAGGEFIEQFF. Filled out from reference TRBV5-4 and TRBJ2-1, the complete variable domain reads ETGVTQSPTHLIKTRGQQVTLRCSSQSGHNTVSWYQQALGQGPQFIFQYYREEENGRGNFPPRFSGLQFPNYSSELNVNALELDDSALYLCASSLVGAGGEFIEQFFGPGTRLTVL.

The rearrangement links TRBV7-2 to TRBJ1-1; D remains unclear. The V gene lost 6 bases and the J gene lost 4 bases, with 6 bases spanning the gap. Looked up from germline, CDR1 is SGHTA and CDR2 is FQGNSA. The CDR3 totals 11 residues. The CDR3 loop is CASRVGTEAFF. In nucleotides, the CDR3 is TGTGCCAGCAGGGTCGGCACTGAAGCTTTCTTT. The complete variable domain, with remaining parts taken from reference TRBV7-2 and TRBJ1-1, reads GAGVSQSPSNKVTEKGKDVELRCDPISGHTALYWYRQSLGQGLEFLIYFQGNSAPDKSGLPSDRFSAERTGGSVSTLTIQRTQQEDSAVYLCASRVGTEAFFGQGTRLTVV.

The chain couples TRBV18 to TRBJ1-3; perhaps TRBD1 as D (6 bases). Germline V CDR1 and CDR2: KGHSH, LQKENI. Deletions cut 4 bases from V and 4 bases from J, with 17 bases between. This CDR3 has 16 residues. The CDR3, as DNA: TGTGCCAGCTCACAAAACCCCCGGACAGCAGGAAACACCATATATTTT. It is translated as CASSQNPRTAGNTIYF.

There are a few counts of this clone. The chain carries TRBV7-9 and TRBJ1-1; D unclear. Trimming took 3 bases from V and 5 from J, leaving 10 bases between them. The V gene's germline CDR1 is SEHNR and CDR2 FQNEAQ (reference sequence). The CDR3 is made up of 13 amino acids. In DNA form, the CDR3 reads TGTGCCAGCAGCTTCACGGAGGGTACTGAAGCTTTCTTT. Its translation: CASSFTEGTEAFF.

The rearrangement joins TRBV15 to TRBJ2-5; 9 positions agree with TRBD2. V gave up 3 bases and J gave up 6 bases; unmatched junction bases: 11. CDR1 is LNHNV and CDR2 is YYDKDF in the germline V gene (reference sequence). The length of the CDR3 is 16 residues. CDR3 sequence (DNA): TGTGCCACCAGCAGTGGGGGCGGGGGGGGGTTAAAGACCCAGTACTTC. The encoded protein is CATSSGGGGGLKTQYF.

This chain joins TRBV5-1 and TRBJ1-1, with D perhaps TRBD1 (5 bases). Trimming took 7 bases from V and 0 from J, leaving 28 bases between them. CDR1 and CDR2 (germline): SGHRS, YFSETQ. The CDR3 runs to 19 residues. CDR3 sequence (DNA): TGCGCCAGCTCCATCCGAGGAGGGACCAAACAAAAGTTGAACACTGAAGCTTTCTTT. It specifies CASSIRGGTKQKLNTEAFF.

The chain recombines TRBV2 with TRBJ2-1, with D maybe TRBD2 (6 bases). V was pared by 6 bases and J by 4 bases, with 13 bases between. Germline V gene sequence: CDR1 SNHLY, CDR2 FYNNEI. The CDR3 totals 14 residues. The CDR3 here is CASSGGGRYNEQFF. The CDR3 region has the DNA TGTGCCAGCAGCGGGGGAGGACGGTACAATGAGCAGTTCTTC.

This clone was picked up many times. This sequence joins TRBV6-5 and TRBJ2-4; perhaps TRBD1 as D (5 bases). The CDR3 totals 13 residues. Per germline, CDR1 MNHEY and CDR2 SVGAGI. V lost 5 bases, J lost 3 bases, and 8 bases lay in between. CDR3 loop: CASSRGDKNIQYF. The DNA for the CDR3 is TGTGCCAGCAGTAGGGGTGACAAAAACATTCAGTACTTC.

The chain is built from TRBV5-1 and TRBJ2-1; the D gene is possibly TRBD2 (6 bases). CDR3 length: 15 residues. CDR1 and CDR2 from the germline V gene are SGHRS and YFSETQ. V gave up 2 bases and J gave up 5 bases, with 14 bases separating them. The CDR3 DNA reads TGCGCCAGCAGCTTTGAGGGGAGGTCGGACAATGAGCAGTTCTTC. Translated, it gives CASSFEGRSDNEQFF.

This clone was seen a few times. V and J are TRBV19 and TRBJ1-2, with D uncertain. The CDR3 extends over 13 amino acids. Germline values: CDR1 LNHDA, CDR2 SQIVND (reference sequence). V was clipped by 3 bases and J by 2 bases, with 7 bases between them. The CDR3 DNA is TGTGCCAGTAGTATGGGCAGGAACTATGGCTACACCTTC. It codes for CASSMGRNYGYTF.

This sequence joins TRBV7-2 and TRBJ2-7, with a tentative D call TRBD2 (7 bases). CDR1 and CDR2 from the germline V gene are SGHTA and FQGNSA. CDR3 length: 18 amino acids. V was clipped by 1 base and J by 2 bases, with 21 bases between them. DNA of the CDR3: TGTGCCAGCAGCTTAGTAGTGGGAGGGGGGCCCTCCCCCTACGAGCAGTACTTC. Translating it yields CASSLVVGGGPSPYEQYF.

J is TRBJ2-3 and V is TRBV4-2; D may be TRBD2 (6 bases). The CDR3 has 17 residues. Trimming took off 2 bases at V and 2 bases at J, with 17 bases between the two ends. Germline-derived CDR1 and CDR2 are LGHNA and YNFKEQ. CDR3 amino acids: CASSQFSGGVYTDTQYF. CDR3 nucleotide sequence: TGTGCCAGCAGCCAATTTAGCGGAGGGGTATACACAGATACGCAGTATTTT.

This chain links TRBV30 with TRBJ1-2; no clear D gene. This CDR3 spans 13 amino acids. CDR1 is GTSNPN, CDR2 SVGIG, per germline (reference sequence). Trimming removed 1 base from V and 1 base from J, with 7 bases in between. The CDR3 bases are TGTGCCTGGAGTGAAGCCCTTAACTATGGCTACACCTTC. The encoded protein is CAWSEALNYGYTF.